These 6 T cell receptor beta chains came from one sample sequenced in a study of blood T cell repertoires in COVID-19. Sequencing used immunoSEQ multiplex PCR; TCRdb keeps in-frame clones, though not all of them. The sample includes about 68,000 clones, 84% of them seen just once. The sequenced sample was peripheral blood. These receptors all come from a man in his forties or fifties with active COVID-19.

The chain has TRBV20-1 and TRBJ2-7; D possibly corresponds to TRBD2 (6 bases). Germline CDR1 is DFQATT and CDR2 is SNEGSKA (reference sequence). The CDR3 contains 15 residues. Trimming removed 3 bases from V and 0 bases from J, with 15 bases in between. The CDR3 DNA reads TGCAGTGCTAGTCTTCAAGCGGGTCCCTCCTACGAGCAGTACTTC. Translation gives CSASLQAGPSYEQYF.

This clone was seen a single time. This sequence joins TRBV10-3 and TRBJ1-2, with 8 positions matching TRBD1. Trimming at V came to 3 bases and at J to 7 bases, leaving 7 bases not matched to a gene. Germline lookup yields CDR1 ENHRY and CDR2 SYGVKD. CDR3 length equals 14 residues. CDR3 in DNA: TGTGCCATCAGTGACCGCGGACAGGGTAGTGGCTACACCTTC. Encoded protein: CAISDRGQGSGYTF.

The chain carries TRBV5-4 and TRBJ2-5; weak D call: TRBD1 (5 bases). CDR3 length: 13 amino acids. In germline, CDR1 is SGHNT, CDR2 YYREEE (reference sequence). Trimming pared 4 bases from V and 2 bases from J, leaving 9 bases between. The CDR3, as DNA: TGTGCCAGCAGCAAGGGGCCACAAGAGACCCAGTACTTC. Protein: CASSKGPQETQYF.

The rearrangement joins TRBV2 to TRBJ2-7; D is possibly TRBD2 (7 bases). Trimming removed 3 bases at V and 4 bases at J, with 16 bases between. Germline V CDR1 and CDR2: SNHLY, FYNNEI. CDR3 length: 15 amino acids. The CDR3 spells CASSDPGGAGYEQYF. The CDR3 region has the DNA TGTGCCAGCAGTGATCCGGGGGGCGCAGGGTACGAGCAGTACTTC.

The CDR3 sequence is CASSQERDSSYEQYF. DNA of the CDR3: TGTGCCAGCAGCCAAGAGCGGGACAGCTCCTACGAGCAGTACTTC. The J gene is TRBJ2-7, the V gene TRBV4-2, with D possibly TRBD1 on 7 matching bases. Between the trimmed V and J ends, which lost 0 bases and 0 bases, there was a span of 9 bases. Germline CDR1 LGHNA, CDR2 YNFKEQ. The CDR3 loop spans 15 amino acids.

This clone was picked up one time. CDR3 nucleotide sequence: TGTGCCTGGACCCGAGGGAGCCTCAATGAGCAGTTCTTC. Protein product: CAWTRGSLNEQFF. This rearrangement joins TRBV30 to TRBJ2-1; D is perhaps TRBD2 (5 bases). The V and J ends lost 4 bases and 6 bases respectively, with 13 bases between them. Germline V lookup: CDR1 GTSNPN, CDR2 SVGIG (reference sequence). The CDR3 runs to 13 residues.